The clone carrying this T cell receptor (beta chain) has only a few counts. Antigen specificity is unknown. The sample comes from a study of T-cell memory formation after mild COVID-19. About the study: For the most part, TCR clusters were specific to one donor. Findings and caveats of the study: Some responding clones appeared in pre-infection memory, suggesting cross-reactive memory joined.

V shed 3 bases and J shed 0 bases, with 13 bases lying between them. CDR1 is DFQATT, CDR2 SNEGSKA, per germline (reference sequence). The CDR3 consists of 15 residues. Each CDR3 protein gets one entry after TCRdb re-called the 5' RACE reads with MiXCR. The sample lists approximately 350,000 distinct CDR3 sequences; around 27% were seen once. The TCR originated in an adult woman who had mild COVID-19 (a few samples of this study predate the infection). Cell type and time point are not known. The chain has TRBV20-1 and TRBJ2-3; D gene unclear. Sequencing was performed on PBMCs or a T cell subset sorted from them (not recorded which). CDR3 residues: CSASRPLSSTDTQYF. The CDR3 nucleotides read TGCAGTGCTAGCCGTCCTTTGTCAAGCACAGATACGCAGTATTTT.